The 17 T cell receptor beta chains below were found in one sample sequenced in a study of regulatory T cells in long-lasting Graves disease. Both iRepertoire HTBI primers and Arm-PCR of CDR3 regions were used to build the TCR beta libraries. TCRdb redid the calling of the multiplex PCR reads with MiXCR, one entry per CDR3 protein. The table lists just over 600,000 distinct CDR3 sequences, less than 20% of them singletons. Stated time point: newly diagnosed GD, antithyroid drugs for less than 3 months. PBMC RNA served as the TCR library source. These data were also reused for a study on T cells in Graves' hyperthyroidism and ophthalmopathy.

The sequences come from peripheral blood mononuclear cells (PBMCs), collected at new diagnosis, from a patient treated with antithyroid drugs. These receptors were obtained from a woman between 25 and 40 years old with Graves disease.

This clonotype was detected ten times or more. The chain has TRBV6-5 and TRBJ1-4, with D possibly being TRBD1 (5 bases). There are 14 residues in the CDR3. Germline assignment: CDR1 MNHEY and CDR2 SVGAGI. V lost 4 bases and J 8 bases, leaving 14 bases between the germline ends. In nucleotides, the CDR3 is TGTGCCAGCAGTTCAACCTTCAGGGCCGAAAAACTGTTTTTT. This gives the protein CASSSTFRAEKLFF.

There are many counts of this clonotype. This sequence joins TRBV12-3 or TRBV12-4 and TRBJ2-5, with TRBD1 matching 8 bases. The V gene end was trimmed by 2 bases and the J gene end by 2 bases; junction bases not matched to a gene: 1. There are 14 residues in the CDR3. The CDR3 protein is CASSLRTGQETQYF. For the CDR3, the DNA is TGTGCCAGCAGTTTACGGACAGGGCAAGAGACCCAGTACTTC.

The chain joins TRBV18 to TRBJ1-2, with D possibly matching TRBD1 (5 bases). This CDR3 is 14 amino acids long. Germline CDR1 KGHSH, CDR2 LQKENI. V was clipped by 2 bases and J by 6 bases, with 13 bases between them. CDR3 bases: TGTGCCAGCTCACCAGGGGCCGGACTGAATGGCTACACCTTC. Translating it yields CASSPGAGLNGYTF.

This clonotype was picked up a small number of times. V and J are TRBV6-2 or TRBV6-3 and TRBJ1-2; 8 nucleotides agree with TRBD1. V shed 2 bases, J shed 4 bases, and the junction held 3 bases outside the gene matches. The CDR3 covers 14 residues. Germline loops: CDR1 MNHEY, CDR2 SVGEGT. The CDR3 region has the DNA TGTGCCAGCAGTTACGGGACAGGCGGCTATGGCTACACCTTC. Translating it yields CASSYGTGGYGYTF.

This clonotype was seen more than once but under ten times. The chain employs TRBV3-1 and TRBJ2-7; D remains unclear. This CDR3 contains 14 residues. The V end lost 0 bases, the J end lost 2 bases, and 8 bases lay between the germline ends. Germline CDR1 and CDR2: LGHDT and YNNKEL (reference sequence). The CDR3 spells CASSQETGPYEQYF. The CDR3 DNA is TGTGCCAGCAGCCAAGAGACGGGCCCCTACGAGCAGTACTTC.

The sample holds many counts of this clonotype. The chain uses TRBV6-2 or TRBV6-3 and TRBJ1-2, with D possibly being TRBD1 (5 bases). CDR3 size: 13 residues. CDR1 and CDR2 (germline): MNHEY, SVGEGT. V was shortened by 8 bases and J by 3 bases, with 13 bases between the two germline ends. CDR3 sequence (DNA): TGTGCCAGCCGACTCCCGGGGGACTATGGCTACACCTTC. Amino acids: CASRLPGDYGYTF.

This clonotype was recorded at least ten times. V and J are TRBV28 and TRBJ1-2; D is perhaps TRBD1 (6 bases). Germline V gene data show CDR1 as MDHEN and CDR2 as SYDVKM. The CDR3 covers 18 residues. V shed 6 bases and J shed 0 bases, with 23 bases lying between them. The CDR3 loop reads CASRVGGAITRANYGYTF. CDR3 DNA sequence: TGTGCCAGCAGGGTCGGGGGGGCCATTACTAGAGCTAACTATGGCTACACCTTC.

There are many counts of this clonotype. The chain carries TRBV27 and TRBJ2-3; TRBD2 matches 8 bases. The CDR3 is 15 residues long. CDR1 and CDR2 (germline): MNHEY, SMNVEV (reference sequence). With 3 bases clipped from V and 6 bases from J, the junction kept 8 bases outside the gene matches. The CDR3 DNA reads TGTGCCAGCAGTTTGCAAGCGGGAGTCGGGGATACGCAGTATTTT. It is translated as CASSLQAGVGDTQYF.

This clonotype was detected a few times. CDR3 in amino acids: CASSSPDREYEQYF. The CDR3 DNA is TGTGCCAGCAGTTCCCCGGACAGGGAGTACGAGCAGTACTTC. J is TRBJ2-7 and V is TRBV28; 8 nucleotides agree with TRBD1. J lost 4 bases, V lost 4 bases, and 6 bases had no gene match. This CDR3 comprises 14 residues. CDR1 is MDHEN and CDR2 is SYDVKM in the germline V gene.

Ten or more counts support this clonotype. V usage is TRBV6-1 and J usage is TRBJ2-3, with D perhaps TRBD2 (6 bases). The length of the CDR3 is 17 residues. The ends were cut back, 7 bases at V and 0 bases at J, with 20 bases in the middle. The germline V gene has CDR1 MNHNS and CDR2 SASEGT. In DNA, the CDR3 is TGTGCCAGCAAAACCCGACCGGGGGATACTAGCACAGATACGCAGTATTTT. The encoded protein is CASKTRPGDTSTDTQYF.

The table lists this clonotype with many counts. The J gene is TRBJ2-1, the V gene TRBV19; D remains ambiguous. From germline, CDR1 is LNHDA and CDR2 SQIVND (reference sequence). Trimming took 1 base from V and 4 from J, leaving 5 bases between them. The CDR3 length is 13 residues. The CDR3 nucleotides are TGTGCCAGTAGTATAGGTCCATACAATGAGCAGTTCTTC. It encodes CASSIGPYNEQFF.

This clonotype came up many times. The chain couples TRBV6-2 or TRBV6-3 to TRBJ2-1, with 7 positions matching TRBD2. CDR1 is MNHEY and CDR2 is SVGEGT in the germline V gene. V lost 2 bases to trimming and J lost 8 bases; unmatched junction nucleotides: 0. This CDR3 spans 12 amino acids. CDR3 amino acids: CASSYGGDEQFF. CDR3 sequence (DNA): TGTGCCAGCAGTTACGGGGGGGATGAGCAGTTCTTC.

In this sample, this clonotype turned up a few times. The CDR3 region has the DNA TGTGCCAGCAGTCAGGCAGGGGGCGCGGATCAGCCCCAGCATTTT. Amino acids: CASSQAGGADQPQHF. This sequence joins TRBV2 and TRBJ1-5; TRBD1 agrees at 8 bases. There are 15 residues in the CDR3. Germline V lookup: CDR1 SNHLY, CDR2 FYNNEI. With V trimmed by 5 bases and J by 5 bases, 8 bases remained unmatched.

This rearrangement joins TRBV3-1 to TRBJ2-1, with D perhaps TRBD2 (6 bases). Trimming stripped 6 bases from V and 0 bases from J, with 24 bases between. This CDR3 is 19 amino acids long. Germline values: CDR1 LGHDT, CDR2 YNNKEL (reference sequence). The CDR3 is CASSDMGTTRPSSYNEQFF. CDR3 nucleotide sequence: TGTGCCAGCAGTGATATGGGGACGACTAGACCAAGCTCCTACAATGAGCAGTTCTTC.

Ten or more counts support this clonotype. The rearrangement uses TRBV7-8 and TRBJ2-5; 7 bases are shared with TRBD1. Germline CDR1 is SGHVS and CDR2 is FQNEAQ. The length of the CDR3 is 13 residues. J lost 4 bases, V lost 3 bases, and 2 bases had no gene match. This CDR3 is CASSLYRGETQYF. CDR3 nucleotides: TGTGCCAGCAGCTTGTACAGGGGAGAGACCCAGTACTTC.

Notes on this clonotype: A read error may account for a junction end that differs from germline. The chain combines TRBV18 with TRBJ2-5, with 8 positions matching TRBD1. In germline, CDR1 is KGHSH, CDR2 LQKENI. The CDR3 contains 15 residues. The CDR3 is CASSPRTGSEEAQYF. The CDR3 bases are TGTGCCAGCTCACCACGGACAGGGTCCGAAGAGGCCCAGTACTTC.

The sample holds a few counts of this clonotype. The DNA for the CDR3 is TGTGCCAGTAGTATAAGAGCCCAGGAATCCTACAATGAGCAGTTCTTC. Residues: CASSIRAQESYNEQFF. This chain uses TRBV19 with TRBJ2-1; D is unclear. This CDR3 has 16 amino acids. Germline V lookup: CDR1 LNHDA, CDR2 SQIVND (reference sequence). V was cut by 2 bases and J by 1 base, with 12 bases left in between.